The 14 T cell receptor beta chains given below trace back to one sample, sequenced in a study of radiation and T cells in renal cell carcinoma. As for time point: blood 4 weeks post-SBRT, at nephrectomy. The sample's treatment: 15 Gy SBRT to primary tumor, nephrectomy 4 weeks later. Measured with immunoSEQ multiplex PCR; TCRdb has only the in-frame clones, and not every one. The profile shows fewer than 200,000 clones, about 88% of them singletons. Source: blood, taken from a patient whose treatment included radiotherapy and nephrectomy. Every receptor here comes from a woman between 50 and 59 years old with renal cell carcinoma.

The CDR3 is CASSVQGSYEQYF. The DNA for the CDR3 is TGTGCCAGCAGCGTACAGGGTTCCTACGAGCAGTACTTC. The chain is built from TRBV9 and TRBJ2-7, with D maybe TRBD1 (5 bases). V was pared by 1 base and J by 1 base, with 6 bases between. The CDR3 has 13 residues. Per the germline V gene, CDR1 is SGDLS and CDR2 is YYNGEE.

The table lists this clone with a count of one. The CDR3 loop reads CASSHRQVDYEQYF. CDR3 nucleotides: TGCGCCAGCAGCCACAGACAGGTTGACTACGAGCAGTACTTC. This chain uses TRBV4-1 with TRBJ2-7; maybe TRBD1 (6 bases). CDR3 length equals 14 residues. Looked up from germline, CDR1 is MGHRA and CDR2 is YSYEKL. Trimming left V 3 bases short and J 3 bases short, with 12 bases between.

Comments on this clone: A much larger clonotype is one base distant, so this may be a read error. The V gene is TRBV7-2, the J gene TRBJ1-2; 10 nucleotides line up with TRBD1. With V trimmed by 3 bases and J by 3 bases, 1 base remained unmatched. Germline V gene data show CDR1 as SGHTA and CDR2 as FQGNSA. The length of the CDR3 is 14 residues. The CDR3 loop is CASSLTGGDYGYTF. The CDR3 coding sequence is TGTGCCAGCAGCTTGACAGGGGGCGACTATGGCTACACCTTC.

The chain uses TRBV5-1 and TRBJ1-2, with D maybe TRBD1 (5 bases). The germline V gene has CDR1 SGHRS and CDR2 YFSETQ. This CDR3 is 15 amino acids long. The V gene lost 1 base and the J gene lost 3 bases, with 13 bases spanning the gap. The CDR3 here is CASSLPQGTDYGYTF. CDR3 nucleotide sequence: TGCGCCAGCAGCTTGCCCCAGGGTACGGACTATGGCTACACCTTC.

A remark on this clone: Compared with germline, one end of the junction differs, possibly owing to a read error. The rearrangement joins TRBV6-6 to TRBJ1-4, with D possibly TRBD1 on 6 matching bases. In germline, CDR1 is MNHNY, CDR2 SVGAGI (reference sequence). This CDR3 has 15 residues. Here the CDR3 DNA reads TGTGCCAGCAGTTTTTTAGACAGGCCTAACGAAAAACTGTTTTTT. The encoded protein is CASSFLDRPNEKLFF.

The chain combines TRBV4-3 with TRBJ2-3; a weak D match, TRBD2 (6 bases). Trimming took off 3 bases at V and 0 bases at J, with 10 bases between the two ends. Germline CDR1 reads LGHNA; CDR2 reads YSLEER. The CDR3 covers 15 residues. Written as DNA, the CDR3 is TGCGCCAGCAGCCAGGGGGGATCTAGCACAGATACGCAGTATTTT. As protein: CASSQGGSSTDTQYF.

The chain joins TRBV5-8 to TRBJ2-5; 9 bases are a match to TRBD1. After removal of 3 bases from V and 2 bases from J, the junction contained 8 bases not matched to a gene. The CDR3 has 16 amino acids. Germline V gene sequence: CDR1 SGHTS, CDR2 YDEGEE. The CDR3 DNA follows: TGTGCCAGCAGCTCGGGCACGGGACAGGGACAAGAGACCCAGTACTTC. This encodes CASSSGTGQGQETQYF.

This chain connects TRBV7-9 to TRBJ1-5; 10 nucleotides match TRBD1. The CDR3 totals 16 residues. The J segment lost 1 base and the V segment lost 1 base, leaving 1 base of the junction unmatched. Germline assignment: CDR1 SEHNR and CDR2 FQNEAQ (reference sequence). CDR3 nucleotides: TGTGCCAGCAGCTTAGGACAGGGGGCGAGCAATCAGCCCCAGCATTTT. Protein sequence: CASSLGQGASNQPQHF. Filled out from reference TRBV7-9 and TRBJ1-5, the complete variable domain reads DTGVSQNPRHKITKRGQNVTFRCDPISEHNRLYWYRQTLGQGPEFLTYFQNEAQLEKSRLLSDRFSAERPKGSFSTLEIQRTEQGDSAMYLCASSLGQGASNQPQHFGDGTRLSIL.

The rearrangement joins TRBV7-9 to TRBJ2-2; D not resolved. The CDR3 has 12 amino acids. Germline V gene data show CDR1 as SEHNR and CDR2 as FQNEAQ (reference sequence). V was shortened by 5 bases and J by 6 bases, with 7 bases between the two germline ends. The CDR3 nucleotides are TGTGCCAGCAGCCCTCCCCCCGGGGAGCTGTTTTTT. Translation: CASSPPPGELFF.

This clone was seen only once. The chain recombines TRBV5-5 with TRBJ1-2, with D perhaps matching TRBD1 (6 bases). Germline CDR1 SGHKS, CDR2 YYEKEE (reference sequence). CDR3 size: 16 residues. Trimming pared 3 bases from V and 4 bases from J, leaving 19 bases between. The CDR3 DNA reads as TGTGCCAGCAGCTCTTTCCTTAGGACAGAGGTCTATGGCTACACCTTC. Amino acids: CASSSFLRTEVYGYTF.

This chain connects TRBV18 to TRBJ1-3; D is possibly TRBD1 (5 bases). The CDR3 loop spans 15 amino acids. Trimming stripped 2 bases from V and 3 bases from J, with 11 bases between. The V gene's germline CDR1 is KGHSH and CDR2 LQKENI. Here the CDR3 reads CASSPRGGVGNTIYF. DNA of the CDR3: TGTGCCAGCTCACCAAGGGGCGGCGTTGGAAACACCATATATTTT. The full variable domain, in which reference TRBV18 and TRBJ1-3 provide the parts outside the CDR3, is NAGVMQNPRHLVRRRGQEARLRCSPMKGHSHVYWYRQLPEEGLKFMVYLQKENIIDESGMPKERFSAEFPKEGPSILRIQQVVRGDSAAYFCASSPRGGVGNTIYFGEGSWLTVV.

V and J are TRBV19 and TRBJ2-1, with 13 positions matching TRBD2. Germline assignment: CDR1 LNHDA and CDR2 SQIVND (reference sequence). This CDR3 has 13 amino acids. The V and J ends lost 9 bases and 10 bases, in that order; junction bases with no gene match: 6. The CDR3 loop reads CASDQGLAGEQFF. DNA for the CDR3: TGTGCCAGCGACCAGGGACTAGCGGGGGAGCAGTTCTTC.

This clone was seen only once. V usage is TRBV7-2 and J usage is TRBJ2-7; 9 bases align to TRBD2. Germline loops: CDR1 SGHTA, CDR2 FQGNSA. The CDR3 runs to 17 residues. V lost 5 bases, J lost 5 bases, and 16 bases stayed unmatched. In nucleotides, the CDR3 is TGTGCCAGCAGCCGACAAACTGGGCGGGGGGGCATCGACGAGCAGTACTTC. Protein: CASSRQTGRGGIDEQYF.

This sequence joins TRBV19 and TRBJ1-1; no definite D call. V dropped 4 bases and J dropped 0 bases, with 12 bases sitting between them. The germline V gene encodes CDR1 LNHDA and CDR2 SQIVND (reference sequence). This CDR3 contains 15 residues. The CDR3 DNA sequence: TGTGCCAGTAGTACCCGGACCGCCCTGAACACTGAAGCTTTCTTT. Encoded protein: CASSTRTALNTEAFF.